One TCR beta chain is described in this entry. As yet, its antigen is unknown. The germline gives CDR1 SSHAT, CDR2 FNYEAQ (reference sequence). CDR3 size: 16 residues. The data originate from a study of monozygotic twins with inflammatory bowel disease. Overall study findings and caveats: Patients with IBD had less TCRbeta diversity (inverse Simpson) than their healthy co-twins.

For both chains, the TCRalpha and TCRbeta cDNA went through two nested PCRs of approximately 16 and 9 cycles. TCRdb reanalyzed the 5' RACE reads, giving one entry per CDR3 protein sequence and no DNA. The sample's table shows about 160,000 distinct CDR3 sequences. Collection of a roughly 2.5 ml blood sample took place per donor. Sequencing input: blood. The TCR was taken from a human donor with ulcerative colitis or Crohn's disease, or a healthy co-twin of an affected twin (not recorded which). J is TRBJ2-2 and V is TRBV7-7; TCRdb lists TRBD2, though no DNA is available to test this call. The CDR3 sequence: CASSPVDGPDSGELFF.